The TCR beta chain under discussion was sequenced for a study of T-cell reconstitution after alpha-beta-depleted transplantation in children. Losses at the gene ends were 4 bases for V and 1 base for J; bases not matched to a gene: 4. The CDR3 sequence is 15 residues long. CDR1 is SGHTA, CDR2 FQGNSA, per germline. The sample holds many counts of this clonotype. This sample's TCRbeta library carried unique molecular identifier barcodes. In TCRdb, the PCR reads were re-called with MiXCR into one record per CDR3 protein. The data hold 29,000 or so distinct CDR3 sequences, with about 6.2% observed a single time.

The specimen comprised PBMCs, mostly from graft donor cells, sampled 180 days after TCRalphabeta/CD19-depleted stem cell transplant. The sequence derives from a male patient between 10 and 17 years old who had a stem cell transplant for acute myeloid leukemia, so the T cells may come from the graft donor. The V call is TRBV7-2, the J call TRBJ1-5; the match to TRBD1 covers 7 bases. The CDR3 spells CASSSYRGSNQPQHF. CDR3 bases: TGTGCCAGCAGCTCTTACAGGGGAAGCAATCAGCCCCAGCATTTT. Full variable domain (rest looked up from reference TRBV7-2 and TRBJ1-5): GAGVSQSPSNKVTEKGKDVELRCDPISGHTALYWYRQSLGQGLEFLIYFQGNSAPDKSGLPSDRFSAERTGGSVSTLTIQRTQQEDSAVYLCASSSYRGSNQPQHFGDGTRLSIL.